The 30 T cell receptor beta chains presented below share a single source sample, sequenced in a study of T cells in Graves' hyperthyroidism and ophthalmopathy. Amplification targeted TCR beta CDR3 regions from RNA transcripts. Primed by the HTBI set, a first-round RT-PCR was run on the TCR CDR3. TCRdb reprocessed the multiplex PCR reads via MiXCR and lists one record per CDR3 protein. The sample includes around 300,000 distinct CDR3 sequences, roughly 14% seen only once; the top ten take roughly 8%. The sequenced sample consisted of blood. The receptors here all came from a woman aged 30 to 39 with Graves' hyperthyroidism that later progressed to Graves' ophthalmopathy.

The sample holds a few counts of this clonotype. This chain connects TRBV5-1 to TRBJ2-5; D is possibly TRBD2 (5 bases). Germline CDR1 reads SGHRS; CDR2 reads YFSETQ. V was pared by 0 bases and J by 9 bases, with 6 bases between. The CDR3 covers 11 residues. The CDR3 is CASSLDGAQYF. The DNA for the CDR3 is TGCGCCAGCAGCTTGGACGGGGCCCAGTACTTC.

The genes are TRBV2 and TRBJ1-5; 7 nucleotides align to TRBD1. Germline assignment: CDR1 SNHLY and CDR2 FYNNEI. After removal of 6 bases from V and 4 bases from J, the junction contained 12 bases not matched to a gene. This CDR3 has 16 residues. The CDR3: CASRAGTAQPNQPQHF. The CDR3 bases are TGTGCCAGCAGAGCCGGGACAGCCCAACCAAATCAGCCCCAGCATTTT. The whole variable domain, remainder taken from reference TRBV2 and TRBJ1-5, is EPEVTQTPSHQVTQMGQEVILRCVPISNHLYFYWYRQILGQKVEFLVSFYNNEISEKSEIFDDQFSVERPDGSNFTLKIRSTKLEDSAMYFCASRAGTAQPNQPQHFGDGTRLSIL.

This clonotype has ten or more counts. As DNA, the CDR3 is TGCGCCAGCAGCTTGGTAGCGGGACGTACCAATGAGCAGTTCTTC. Its protein is CASSLVAGRTNEQFF. This sequence joins TRBV5-1 and TRBJ2-1; TRBD2 agrees at 8 bases. CDR3 length: 15 amino acids. The trim removed 0 bases at V and 6 bases at J, leaving 5 bases unmatched. Germline CDR1 SGHRS, CDR2 YFSETQ.

This clonotype was seen many times. The V and J genes are TRBV28 and TRBJ2-3; D gene ambiguous. With 5 bases removed from V and 0 bases from J, the gap between germline ends came to 12 bases. The CDR3 sequence is 15 residues long. Germline CDR1 and CDR2: MDHEN and SYDVKM. CDR3 region: CASSNQLTSTDTQYF. The CDR3 bases are TGTGCCAGCAGTAACCAGTTAACTAGCACAGATACGCAGTATTTT. The full variable domain, in which reference TRBV28 and TRBJ2-3 provide the parts outside the CDR3, is DVKVTQSSRYLVKRTGEKVFLECVQDMDHENMFWYRQDPGLGLRLIYFSYDVKMKEKGDIPEGYSVSREKKERFSLILESASTNQTSMYLCASSNQLTSTDTQYFGPGTRLTVL.

This clonotype was seen many times. The chain uses TRBV7-9 and TRBJ2-5; D is ambiguous. This CDR3 contains 15 residues. Trimming removed 2 bases at V and 2 bases at J, with 12 bases between. From germline, CDR1 is SEHNR and CDR2 FQNEAQ (reference sequence). For the CDR3, the DNA is TGTGCCAGCAGCTTATTGTGGGGTAGTCAAGAGACCCAGTACTTC. This encodes CASSLLWGSQETQYF.

There are many counts of this clonotype. This rearrangement joins TRBV7-9 to TRBJ2-3; 7 bases line up with TRBD2. This CDR3 is 16 amino acids long. Looked up from germline, CDR1 is SEHNR and CDR2 is FQNEAQ (reference sequence). V was pared by 2 bases and J by 1 base, with 6 bases of the junction left unmatched. In nucleotides, the CDR3 is TGTGCCAGCAGCTTATCCGCTAGCGGAGGCACAGATACGCAGTATTTT. Amino acids: CASSLSASGGTDTQYF. Based on the CDR3 plus reference TRBV7-9 and TRBJ2-3, the full variable domain is DTGVSQNPRHKITKRGQNVTFRCDPISEHNRLYWYRQTLGQGPEFLTYFQNEAQLEKSRLLSDRFSAERPKGSFSTLEIQRTEQGDSAMYLCASSLSASGGTDTQYFGPGTRLTVL.

Regarding this clonotype: A single base separates this from a much larger clone, so it may be a read error. Here the CDR3 reads CSARGVEFSSCEQYF. CDR3 DNA: TGCAGTGCTAGAGGGGTGGAGTTCAGCTCCTGCGAGCAGTACTTC. The rearrangement links TRBV20-1 to TRBJ2-7; D is unresolved. Germline CDR1 reads DFQATT; CDR2 reads SNEGSKA (reference sequence). The CDR3 spans 15 residues.

This clonotype was picked up many times. This rearrangement joins TRBV2 to TRBJ1-1, with 8 bases that match TRBD1. The CDR3 has 13 amino acids. The J segment lost 12 bases and the V segment lost 3 bases, leaving 9 bases of the junction unmatched. Per the germline V gene, CDR1 is SNHLY and CDR2 is FYNNEI. The CDR3 loop is CASSDRGQGGTFF. CDR3 bases: TGTGCCAGCAGTGACAGGGGGCAGGGGGGGACTTTCTTT.

This clonotype was seen a few times. This sequence joins TRBV15 and TRBJ2-6, with unresolved D. Germline lookup yields CDR1 LNHNV and CDR2 YYDKDF (reference sequence). Trimming stripped 0 bases from V and 5 bases from J, with 11 bases between. The length of the CDR3 is 16 residues. The CDR3 spells CATSRDWTLRANVLTF. DNA of the CDR3: TGTGCCACCAGCAGAGATTGGACCCTAAGGGCCAACGTCCTGACTTTC.

At least ten counts were recorded for this clonotype. The rearrangement links TRBV7-2 to TRBJ1-4; D remains unclear. The CDR3 loop spans 16 amino acids. The V and J ends lost 3 bases and 8 bases respectively, with 19 bases between them. The germline V gene has CDR1 SGHTA and CDR2 FQGNSA. DNA of the CDR3: TGTGCCAGCAGCTTCCAATTGGGGTTGGAAGGGGAAAAACTGTTTTTT. Its translation is CASSFQLGLEGEKLFF.

This clonotype was seen only a few times. The chain employs TRBV4-1 and TRBJ1-5; D is unclear. The CDR3 extends over 14 amino acids. V lost 3 bases and J 4 bases, leaving 10 bases between the germline ends. The germline V gene has CDR1 MGHRA and CDR2 YSYEKL. The chain's CDR3 is CASSQEDLNQPQHF. The CDR3 region has the DNA TGCGCCAGCAGCCAGGAGGACCTGAATCAGCCCCAGCATTTT.

This clonotype was seen repeatedly, ten times or more. The J gene is TRBJ2-7, the V gene TRBV7-2; D perhaps matches TRBD1 (6 bases). In germline, CDR1 is SGHTA, CDR2 FQGNSA. The CDR3 loop spans 14 amino acids. V was pared by 4 bases and J by 2 bases, with 12 bases between. The DNA of the CDR3 is TGTGCCAGCAGCTCCTGGACAGAACCCTACGAGCAGTACTTC. Protein product: CASSSWTEPYEQYF.

The chain links TRBV5-4 to TRBJ2-1; TRBD2 matches 9 bases. CDR3 length: 16 amino acids. V shed 1 base and J 9 bases; nucleotides not matched to a gene: 11. The germline V gene has CDR1 SGHNT and CDR2 YYREEE (reference sequence). Written as DNA, the CDR3 is TGTGCCAGCAGCTTGATGGGGCTAGCGGGAAAAATTGAGCAGTTCTTC. Translated: CASSLMGLAGKIEQFF. Based on the CDR3 plus reference TRBV5-4 and TRBJ2-1, the full variable domain is ETGVTQSPTHLIKTRGQQVTLRCSSQSGHNTVSWYQQALGQGPQFIFQYYREEENGRGNFPPRFSGLQFPNYSSELNVNALELDDSALYLCASSLMGLAGKIEQFFGPGTRLTVL.

The table lists this clonotype with a few counts. The V call is TRBV3-1, the J call TRBJ1-1; D is possibly TRBD1 (5 bases). V was cut by 6 bases and J by 0 bases, with 11 bases left in between. Germline loops: CDR1 LGHDT, CDR2 YNNKEL (reference sequence). This CDR3 comprises 14 residues. The CDR3 DNA reads as TGTGCCAGCAGGTTCGGACAACTGAACACTGAAGCTTTCTTT. This encodes CASRFGQLNTEAFF.

This clonotype was observed many times. The chain links TRBV28 to TRBJ2-7, with D possibly matching TRBD2 (6 bases). V lost 6 bases to trimming and J lost 0 bases, with 15 bases between them. The length of the CDR3 is 15 residues. Germline loops: CDR1 MDHEN, CDR2 SYDVKM. The CDR3: CASSPTSTGSYEQYF. The CDR3 coding sequence is TGTGCCAGCAGCCCCACTAGCACGGGCTCCTACGAGCAGTACTTC.

The rearrangement joins TRBV28 to TRBJ1-4; D remains ambiguous. Germline V gives CDR1 MDHEN, CDR2 SYDVKM. There are 17 residues in the CDR3. The ends were cut back, 6 bases at V and 0 bases at J, with 17 bases in the middle. The CDR3 coding sequence is TGTGCCAGCAGACCCCGGGCAGACCACTCAACTAATGAAAAACTGTTTTTT. The encoded protein is CASRPRADHSTNEKLFF.

In this sample, this clonotype turned up many times. V gene TRBV30 combines with J gene TRBJ2-1; tentative D call: TRBD2 (5 bases). The germline CDR1 and CDR2 sequences are GTSNPN and SVGIG (reference sequence). V gave up 0 bases and J gave up 4 bases, with 16 bases separating them. CDR3 length: 16 amino acids. DNA for the CDR3: TGTGCCTGGAGTGTTAGTGGGGAGTGGCTTTACAATGAGCAGTTCTTC. Amino acids: CAWSVSGEWLYNEQFF.

This clonotype was found many times. This chain uses TRBV11-2 with TRBJ1-2; D might be TRBD1 (6 bases). This CDR3 comprises 15 residues. Germline CDR1 reads SGHAT; CDR2 reads FQNNGV. V was shortened by 4 bases and J by 8 bases, with 20 bases between the two germline ends. CDR3: CASSSPGHPRLGYTF. Written as DNA, the CDR3 is TGTGCCAGCAGCTCCCCGGGACATCCGAGGTTGGGCTACACCTTC.

This clonotype was detected ten times or more. This chain connects TRBV24-1 to TRBJ1-5, with 7 bases lining up with TRBD1. Unmatched junction bases numbered 5, after V lost 6 bases and J lost 7 bases. This CDR3 has 13 residues. Per the germline V gene, CDR1 is KGHDR and CDR2 is SFDVKD. CDR3 bases: TGTGCCACCAGTCTAGGGGGCGGACAGCCCCAGCATTTT. Amino acid sequence: CATSLGGGQPQHF.

There are many counts of this clonotype. The rearrangement uses TRBV27 and TRBJ2-7, with unresolved D. The length of the CDR3 is 13 residues. Germline assignment: CDR1 MNHEY and CDR2 SMNVEV (reference sequence). Trimming removed 5 bases at V and 3 bases at J, with 11 bases between. CDR3 bases: TGTGCCAGCAGTGGTCTCGACATCTACGAGCAGTACTTC. This translates into CASSGLDIYEQYF.

This clonotype was seen at least ten times. The gene calls are TRBV6-1 and TRBJ1-1, with D possibly matching TRBD1 (5 bases). This CDR3 is built from 15 residues. Trimming took off 5 bases at V and 7 bases at J, with 20 bases between the two ends. Germline CDR1 is MNHNS and CDR2 is SASEGT. CDR3 sequence (DNA): TGTGCCAGCAGTCGAGGGACGGATACACTTGGTGAAGCTTTCTTT. It encodes CASSRGTDTLGEAFF.

This clonotype was detected a few times. This chain links TRBV29-1 with TRBJ2-7, with 8 bases aligning to TRBD2. Trimming took 2 bases from V and 0 from J; bases not matched to a gene: 12. This CDR3 is built from 17 residues. Looked up from germline, CDR1 is SQVTM and CDR2 is ANQGSEA. CDR3 bases: TGCAGCGTTGAAAGGGCGGGAGGCCTAGCCCTCTCCTACGAGCAGTACTTC. Translated, it gives CSVERAGGLALSYEQYF.

This clonotype was recorded many times. This chain links TRBV11-1 with TRBJ2-7; TRBD2 matches 13 bases. The CDR3 extends over 16 amino acids. CDR1 and CDR2 (germline): SGHAT, FQDESV (reference sequence). The V segment lost 4 bases and the J segment 6 bases; nucleotides outside the gene matches: 9. The CDR3 DNA sequence: TGTGCCAGCAGCTCGACTAGCGGGAGGCTGATGGGCGAGCAGTACTTC. Amino acid sequence: CASSSTSGRLMGEQYF.

In this sample, this clonotype turned up many times. J is TRBJ2-7 and V is TRBV19, with a weak D call TRBD1 (7 bases). Germline V CDR1 and CDR2: LNHDA, SQIVND (reference sequence). The CDR3 is 16 residues long. V was cut by 2 bases and J by 2 bases, with 16 bases left in between. CDR3 residues: CASSIRETGIPYEQYF. The CDR3 region has the DNA TGTGCCAGTAGTATACGGGAGACAGGGATACCCTACGAGCAGTACTTC.

This clonotype was counted ten times or more. The V gene is TRBV29-1, the J gene TRBJ2-5, with TRBD2 matching over 7 bases. After removal of 4 bases from V and 0 bases from J, the junction contained 8 bases not matched to a gene. Germline assignment: CDR1 SQVTM and CDR2 ANQGSEA. CDR3 length: 15 residues. Here the CDR3 reads CSVGLAVLYQETQYF. The DNA for the CDR3 is TGCAGCGTTGGTCTAGCGGTACTGTACCAAGAGACCCAGTACTTC. The full variable domain, in which reference TRBV29-1 and TRBJ2-5 provide the parts outside the CDR3, is SAVISQKPSRDICQRGTSLTIQCQVDSQVTMMFWYRQQPGQSLTLIATANQGSEATYESGFVIDKFPISRPNLTFSTLTVSNMSPEDSSIYLCSVGLAVLYQETQYFGPGTRLLVL.

The chain carries TRBV15 and TRBJ2-7; 8 bases fit TRBD1. The junction had 3 bases not matched to a gene; V was cut back by 4 bases and J by 4 bases. Germline V CDR1 and CDR2: LNHNV, YYDKDF (reference sequence). This CDR3 is 13 amino acids long. The CDR3 region has the DNA TGTGCCACCAGCATCCGGACAGGGTACGAGCAGTACTTC. Amino acids: CATSIRTGYEQYF.

This clonotype has ten or more counts. The chain couples TRBV10-2 to TRBJ2-1; TRBD2 matches 11 bases. Germline V CDR1 and CDR2: WSHSY, SAAADI. V dropped 9 bases and J dropped 10; count of bases not matched to a gene: 8. The CDR3 is 13 residues long. The CDR3 loop reads CASLAGGKKEQFF. The CDR3 DNA follows: TGCGCCAGTTTAGCGGGAGGGAAGAAAGAGCAGTTCTTC.

The genes are TRBV19 and TRBJ2-7; weak D call: TRBD1 (6 bases). The CDR3 is made up of 14 amino acids. Trimming cost V 8 bases and J 4 bases, with 18 bases left between them. Germline CDR1 is LNHDA and CDR2 is SQIVND (reference sequence). The CDR3 nucleotides read TGTGCCAGTTCTCCAGGGGCCTCTCGGTACGAGCAGTACTTC. Its translation: CASSPGASRYEQYF.

Ten or more counts support this clonotype. The chain links TRBV7-2 to TRBJ1-2; weak D call: TRBD1 (5 bases). This CDR3 is 12 amino acids long. Trimming took 3 bases from V and 5 from J, leaving 7 bases between them. Germline CDR1 and CDR2: SGHTA and FQGNSA. CDR3 residues: CASSFGGYGYTF. The CDR3 DNA follows: TGTGCCAGCAGCTTTGGGGGATATGGCTACACCTTC.

CDR3 sequence (DNA): TGTGCCAGCAGTTACTCGGGGGGTGCCGGGGAGCTGTTTTTT. Protein: CASSYSGGAGELFF. This chain joins TRBV6-5 and TRBJ2-2, with D perhaps TRBD2 (6 bases). The CDR3 contains 14 residues. In germline, CDR1 is MNHEY, CDR2 SVGAGI. With 0 bases removed from V and 6 bases from J, the gap between germline ends came to 8 bases.